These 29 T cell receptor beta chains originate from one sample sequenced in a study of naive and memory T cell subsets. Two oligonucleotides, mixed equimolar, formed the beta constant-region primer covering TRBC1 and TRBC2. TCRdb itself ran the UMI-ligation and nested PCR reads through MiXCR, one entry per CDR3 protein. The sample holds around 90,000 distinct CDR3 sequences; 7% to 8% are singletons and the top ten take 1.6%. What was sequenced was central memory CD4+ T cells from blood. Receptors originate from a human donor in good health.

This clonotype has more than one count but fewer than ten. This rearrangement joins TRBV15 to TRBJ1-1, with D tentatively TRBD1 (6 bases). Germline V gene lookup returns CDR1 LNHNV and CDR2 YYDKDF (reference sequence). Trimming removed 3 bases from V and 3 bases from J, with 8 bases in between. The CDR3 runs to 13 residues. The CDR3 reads CATSRGADTEAFF. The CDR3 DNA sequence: TGTGCCACCAGCAGGGGGGCCGACACTGAAGCTTTCTTT.

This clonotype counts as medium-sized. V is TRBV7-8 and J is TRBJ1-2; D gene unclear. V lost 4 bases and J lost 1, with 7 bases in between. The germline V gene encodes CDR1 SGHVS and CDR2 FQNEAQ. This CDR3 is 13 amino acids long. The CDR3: CASSSADNYGYTF. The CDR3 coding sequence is TGTGCCAGCAGCTCGGCAGATAACTATGGCTACACCTTC.

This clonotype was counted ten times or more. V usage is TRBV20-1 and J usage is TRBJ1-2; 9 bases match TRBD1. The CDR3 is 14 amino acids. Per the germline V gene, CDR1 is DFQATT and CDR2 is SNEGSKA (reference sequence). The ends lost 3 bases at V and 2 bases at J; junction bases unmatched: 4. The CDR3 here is CSARLQGANYGYTF. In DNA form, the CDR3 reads TGCAGTGCTAGGTTACAGGGGGCAAACTATGGCTACACCTTC.

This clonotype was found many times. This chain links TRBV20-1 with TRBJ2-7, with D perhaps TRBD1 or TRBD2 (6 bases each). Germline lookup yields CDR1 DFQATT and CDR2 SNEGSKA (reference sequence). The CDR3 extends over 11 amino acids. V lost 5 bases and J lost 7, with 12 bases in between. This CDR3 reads CSAGQGREQYF. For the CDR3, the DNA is TGCAGTGCTGGGCAGGGGAGGGAGCAGTACTTC.

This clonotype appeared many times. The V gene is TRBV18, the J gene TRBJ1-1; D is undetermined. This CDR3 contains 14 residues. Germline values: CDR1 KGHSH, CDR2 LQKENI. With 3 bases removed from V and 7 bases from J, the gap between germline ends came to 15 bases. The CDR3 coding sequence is TGTGCCAGCTCACCCGATTTGGGCGGCGGTGAAGCTTTCTTT. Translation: CASSPDLGGGEAFF.

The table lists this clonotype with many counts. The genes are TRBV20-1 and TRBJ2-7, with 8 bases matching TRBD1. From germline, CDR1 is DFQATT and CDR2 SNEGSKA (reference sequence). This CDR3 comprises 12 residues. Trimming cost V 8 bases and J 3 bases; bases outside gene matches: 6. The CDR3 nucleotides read TGCAGTACAGTCAGGGGGCGCTACGAGCAGTACTTC. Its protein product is CSTVRGRYEQYF.

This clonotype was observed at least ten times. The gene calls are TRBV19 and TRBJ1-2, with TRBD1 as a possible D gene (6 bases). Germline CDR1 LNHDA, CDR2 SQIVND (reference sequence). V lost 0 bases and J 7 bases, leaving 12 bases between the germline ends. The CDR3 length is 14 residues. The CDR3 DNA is TGTGCCAGTAGTATAGATCGGGGGGCGGCTGGCTACACCTTC. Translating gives CASSIDRGAAGYTF.

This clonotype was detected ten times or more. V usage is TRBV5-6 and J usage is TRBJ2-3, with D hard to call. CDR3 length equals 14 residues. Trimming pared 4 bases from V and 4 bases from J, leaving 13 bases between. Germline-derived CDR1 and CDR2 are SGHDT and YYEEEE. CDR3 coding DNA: TGTGCCAGCAGCCTCCCTGTGCGTGCAGATACGCAGTATTTT. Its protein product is CASSLPVRADTQYF. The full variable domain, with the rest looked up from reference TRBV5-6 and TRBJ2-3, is DAGVTQSPTHLIKTRGQQVTLRCSPKSGHDTVSWYQQALGQGPQFIFQYYEEEERQRGNFPDRFSGHQFPNYSSELNVNALLLGDSALYLCASSLPVRADTQYFGPGTRLTVL.

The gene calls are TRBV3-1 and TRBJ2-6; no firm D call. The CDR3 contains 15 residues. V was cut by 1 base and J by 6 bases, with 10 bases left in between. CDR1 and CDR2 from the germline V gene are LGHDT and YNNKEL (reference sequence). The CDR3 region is CASSQVSAMANVLTF. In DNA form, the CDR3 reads TGTGCCAGCAGCCAAGTTTCAGCGATGGCCAACGTCCTGACTTTC.

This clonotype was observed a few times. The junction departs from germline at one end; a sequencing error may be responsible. In DNA, the CDR3 is TGTGCTAGCAGCCGGGACAGGTCCTTCGGAGAGACCCAGTACTTC. Translation: CASSRDRSFGETQYF. The chain joins TRBV7-7 to TRBJ2-5; TRBD1 matches at 8 bases. Germline CDR1 SSHAT, CDR2 FNYEAQ (reference sequence). The CDR3 contains 15 residues.

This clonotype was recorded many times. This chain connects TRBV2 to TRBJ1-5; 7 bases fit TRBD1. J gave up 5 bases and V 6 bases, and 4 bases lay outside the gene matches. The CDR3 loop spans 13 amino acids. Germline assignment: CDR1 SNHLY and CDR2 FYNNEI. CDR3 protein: CASRGTEYQPQHF. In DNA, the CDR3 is TGTGCCAGCAGGGGGACAGAGTATCAGCCCCAGCATTTT.

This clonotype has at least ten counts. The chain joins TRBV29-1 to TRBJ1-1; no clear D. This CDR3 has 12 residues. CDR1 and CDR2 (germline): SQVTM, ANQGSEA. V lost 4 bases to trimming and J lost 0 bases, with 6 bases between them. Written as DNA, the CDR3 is TGCAGCGTTGGACCTATGAACACTGAAGCTTTCTTT. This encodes CSVGPMNTEAFF.

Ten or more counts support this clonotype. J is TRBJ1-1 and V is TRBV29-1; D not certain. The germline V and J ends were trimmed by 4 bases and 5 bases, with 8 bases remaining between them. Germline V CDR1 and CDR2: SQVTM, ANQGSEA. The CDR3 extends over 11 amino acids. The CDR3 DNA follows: TGCAGCGTTGGGGGTGGGACTGAAGCTTTCTTT. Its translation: CSVGGGTEAFF.

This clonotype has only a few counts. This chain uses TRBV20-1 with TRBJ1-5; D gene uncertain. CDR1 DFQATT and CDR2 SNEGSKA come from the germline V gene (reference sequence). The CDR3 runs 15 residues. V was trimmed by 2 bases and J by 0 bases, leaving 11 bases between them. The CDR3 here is CSARWSLNSNQPQHF. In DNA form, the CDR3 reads TGCAGTGCTAGATGGAGTCTAAATAGCAATCAGCCCCAGCATTTT.

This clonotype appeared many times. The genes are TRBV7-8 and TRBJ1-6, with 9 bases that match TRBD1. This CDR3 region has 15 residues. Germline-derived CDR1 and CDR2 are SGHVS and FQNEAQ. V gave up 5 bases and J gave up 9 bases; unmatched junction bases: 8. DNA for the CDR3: TGTGCCAGCAGCCTTACCGGGACAGGGTCTTCACCCCTCCACTTT. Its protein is CASSLTGTGSSPLHF.

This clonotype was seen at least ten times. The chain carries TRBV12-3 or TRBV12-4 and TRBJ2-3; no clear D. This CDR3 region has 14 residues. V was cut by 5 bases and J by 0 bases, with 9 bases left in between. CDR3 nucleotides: TGTGCCAGCAGTACGGAGCTTAGCACAGATACGCAGTATTTT. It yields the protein CASSTELSTDTQYF.

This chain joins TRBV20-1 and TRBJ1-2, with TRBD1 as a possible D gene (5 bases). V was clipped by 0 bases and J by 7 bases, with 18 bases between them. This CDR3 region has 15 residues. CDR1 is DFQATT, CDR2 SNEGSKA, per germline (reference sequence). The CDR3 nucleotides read TGCAGTGCTAGAGATAACGCGGGCAGGGATAGTGGCTACACCTTC. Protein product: CSARDNAGRDSGYTF.

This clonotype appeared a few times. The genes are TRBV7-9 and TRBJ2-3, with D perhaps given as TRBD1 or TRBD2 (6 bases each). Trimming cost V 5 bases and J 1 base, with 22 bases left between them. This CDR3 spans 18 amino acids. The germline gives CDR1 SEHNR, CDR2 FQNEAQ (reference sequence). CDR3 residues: CASSQPDLWGAGTDTQYF. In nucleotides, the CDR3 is TGTGCCAGCAGCCAACCAGACCTCTGGGGGGCCGGCACAGATACGCAGTATTTT.

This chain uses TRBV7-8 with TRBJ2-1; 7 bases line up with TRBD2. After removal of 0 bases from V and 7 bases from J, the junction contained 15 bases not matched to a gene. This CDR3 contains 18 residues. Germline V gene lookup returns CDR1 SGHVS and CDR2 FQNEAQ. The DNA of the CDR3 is TGTGCCAGCAGCTTAGCCCGCTTTGAGGGAGGGTCCGGTAATGAGCAGTTCTTC. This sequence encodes CASSLARFEGGSGNEQFF. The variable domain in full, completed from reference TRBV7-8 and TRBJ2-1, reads GAGVSQSPRYKVAKRGQDVALRCDPISGHVSLFWYQQALGQGPEFLTYFQNEAQLDKSGLPSDRFFAERPEGSVSTLKIQRTQQEDSAVYLCASSLARFEGGSGNEQFFGPGTRLTVL.

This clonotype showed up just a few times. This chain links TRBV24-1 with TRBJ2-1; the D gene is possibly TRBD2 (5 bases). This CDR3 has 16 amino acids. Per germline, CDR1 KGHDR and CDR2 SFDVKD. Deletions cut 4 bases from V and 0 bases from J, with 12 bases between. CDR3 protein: CATSDLNGNSYNEQFF. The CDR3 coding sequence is TGTGCCACCAGTGACCTCAACGGGAACTCCTACAATGAGCAGTTCTTC.

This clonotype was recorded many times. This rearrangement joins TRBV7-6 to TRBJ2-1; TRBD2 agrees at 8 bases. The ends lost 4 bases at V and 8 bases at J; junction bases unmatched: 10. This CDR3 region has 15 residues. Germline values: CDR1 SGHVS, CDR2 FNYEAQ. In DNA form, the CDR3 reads TGTGCCAGCAGCTCTGTGGCGGGAGGAGGGGATGAGCAGTTCTTC. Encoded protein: CASSSVAGGGDEQFF. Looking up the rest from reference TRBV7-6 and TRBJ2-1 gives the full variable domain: GAGVSQSPRYKVTKRGQDVALRCDPISGHVSLYWYRQALGQGPEFLTYFNYEAQQDKSGLPNDRFSAERPEGSISTLTIQRTEQRDSAMYRCASSSVAGGGDEQFFGPGTRLTVL.

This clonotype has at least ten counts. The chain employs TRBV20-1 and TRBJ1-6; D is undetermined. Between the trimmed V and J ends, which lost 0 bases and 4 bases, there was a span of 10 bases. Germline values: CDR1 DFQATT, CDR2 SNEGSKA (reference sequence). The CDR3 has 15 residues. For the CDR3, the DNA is TGCAGTGCTAGAGAGGTGCAGTCATATAATTCACCCCTCCACTTT. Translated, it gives CSAREVQSYNSPLHF.

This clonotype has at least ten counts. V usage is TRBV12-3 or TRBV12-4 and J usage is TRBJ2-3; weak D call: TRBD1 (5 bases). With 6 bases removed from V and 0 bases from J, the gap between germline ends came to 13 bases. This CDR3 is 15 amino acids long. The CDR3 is CASRETAFSTDTQYF. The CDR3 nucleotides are TGTGCCAGCAGGGAGACAGCGTTTAGCACAGATACGCAGTATTTT.

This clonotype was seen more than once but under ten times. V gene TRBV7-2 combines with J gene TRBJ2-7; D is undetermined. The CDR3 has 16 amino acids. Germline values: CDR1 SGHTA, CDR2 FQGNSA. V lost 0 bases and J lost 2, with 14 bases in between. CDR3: CASSLAFFAEPYEQYF. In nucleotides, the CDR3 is TGTGCCAGCAGCTTAGCGTTTTTTGCGGAACCCTACGAGCAGTACTTC.

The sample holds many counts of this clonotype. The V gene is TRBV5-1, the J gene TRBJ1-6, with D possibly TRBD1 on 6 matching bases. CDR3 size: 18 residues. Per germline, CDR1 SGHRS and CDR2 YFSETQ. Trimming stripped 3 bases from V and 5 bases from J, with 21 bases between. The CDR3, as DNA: TGCGCCAGCAGCTATGACAGGAGTCAAGGCAGAGATAATTCACCCCTCCACTTT. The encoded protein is CASSYDRSQGRDNSPLHF.

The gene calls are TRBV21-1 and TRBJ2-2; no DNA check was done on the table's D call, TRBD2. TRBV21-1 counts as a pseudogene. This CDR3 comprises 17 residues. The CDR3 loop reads CASSKEGACRNTGELFF. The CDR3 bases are TGTGCCAGCAGCAAAGAAGGGGCCTGCCGGAACACCGGGGAGCTGTTTTTT.

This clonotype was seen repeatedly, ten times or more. The CDR3 DNA reads TGTGCCAGCAGCTCTCAGGGAGCGGGGAATTCACCCCTCCACTTT. This codes for CASSSQGAGNSPLHF. This rearrangement joins TRBV7-2 to TRBJ1-6; possible D gene TRBD1, 5 bases. There are 15 residues in the CDR3. Germline assignment: CDR1 SGHTA and CDR2 FQGNSA. The V end lost 4 bases, the J end lost 7 bases, and 14 bases lay between the germline ends.

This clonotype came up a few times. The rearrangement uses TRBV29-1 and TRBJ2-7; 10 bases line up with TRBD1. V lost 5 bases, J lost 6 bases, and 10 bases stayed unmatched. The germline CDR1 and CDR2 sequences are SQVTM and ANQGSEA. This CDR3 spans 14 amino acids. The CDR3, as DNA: TGCAGCGTTCTCCGGGACAGGGGCCTTCGCGAGCAGTACTTC. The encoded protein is CSVLRDRGLREQYF.

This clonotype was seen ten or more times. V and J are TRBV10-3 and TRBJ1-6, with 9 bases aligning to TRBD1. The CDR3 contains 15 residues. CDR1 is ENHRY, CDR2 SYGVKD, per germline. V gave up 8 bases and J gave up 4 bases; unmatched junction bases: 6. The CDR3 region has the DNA TGTGCCATCTCGGGACAGGGACAGTATAATTCACCCCTCCACTTT. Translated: CAISGQGQYNSPLHF.